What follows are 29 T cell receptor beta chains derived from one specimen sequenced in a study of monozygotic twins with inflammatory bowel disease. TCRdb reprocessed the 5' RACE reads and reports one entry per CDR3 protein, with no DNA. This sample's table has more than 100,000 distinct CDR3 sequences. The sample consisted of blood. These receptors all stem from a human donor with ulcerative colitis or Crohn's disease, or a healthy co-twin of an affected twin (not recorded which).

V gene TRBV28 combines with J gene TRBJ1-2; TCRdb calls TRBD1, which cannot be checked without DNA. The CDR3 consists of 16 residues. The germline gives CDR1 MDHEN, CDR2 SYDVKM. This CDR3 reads CASSSRSGQIPYGYTF.

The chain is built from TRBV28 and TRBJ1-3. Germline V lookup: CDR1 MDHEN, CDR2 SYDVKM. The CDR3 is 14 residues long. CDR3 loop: CASNRLLSGNTIYF.

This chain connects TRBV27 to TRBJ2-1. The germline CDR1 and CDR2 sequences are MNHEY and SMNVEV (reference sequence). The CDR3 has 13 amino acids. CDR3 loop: CASSLRSYNEQFF.

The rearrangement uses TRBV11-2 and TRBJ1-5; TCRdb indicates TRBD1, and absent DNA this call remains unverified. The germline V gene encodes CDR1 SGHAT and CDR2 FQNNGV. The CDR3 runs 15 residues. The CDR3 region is CASSLTGNYNQPQHF. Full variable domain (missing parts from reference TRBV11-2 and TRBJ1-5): EAGVAQSPRYKIIEKRQSVAFWCNPISGHATLYWYQQILGQGPKLLIQFQNNGVVDDSQLPKDRFSAERLKGVDSTLKIQPAKLEDSAVYLCASSLTGNYNQPQHFGDGTRLSIL.

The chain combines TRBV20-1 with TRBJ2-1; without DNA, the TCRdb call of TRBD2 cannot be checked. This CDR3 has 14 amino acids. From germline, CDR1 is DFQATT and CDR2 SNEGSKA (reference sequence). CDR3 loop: CSASSGGGPNEQFF.

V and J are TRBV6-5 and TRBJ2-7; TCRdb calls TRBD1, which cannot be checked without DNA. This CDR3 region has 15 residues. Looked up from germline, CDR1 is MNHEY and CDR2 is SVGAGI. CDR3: CASSQTGTGGYEQYF.

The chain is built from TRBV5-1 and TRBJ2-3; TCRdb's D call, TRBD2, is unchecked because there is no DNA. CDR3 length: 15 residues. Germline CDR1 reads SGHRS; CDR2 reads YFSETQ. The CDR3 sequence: CASSLQEGGIDTQYF.

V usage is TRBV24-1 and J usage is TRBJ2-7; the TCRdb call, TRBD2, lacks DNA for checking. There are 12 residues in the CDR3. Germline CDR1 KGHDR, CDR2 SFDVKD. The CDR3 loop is CATQATAGEQYF.

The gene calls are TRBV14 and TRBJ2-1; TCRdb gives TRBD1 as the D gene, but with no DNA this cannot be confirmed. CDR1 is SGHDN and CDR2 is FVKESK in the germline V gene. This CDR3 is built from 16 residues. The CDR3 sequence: CASSRAGTGNYNEQFF.

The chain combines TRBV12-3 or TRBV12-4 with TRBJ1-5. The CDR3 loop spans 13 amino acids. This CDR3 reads CASKTDSNQPQHF.

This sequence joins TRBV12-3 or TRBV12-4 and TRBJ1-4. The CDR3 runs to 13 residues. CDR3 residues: CASSFSVNEKLFF.

This chain's CDR3 is CASSQVAVNQPQHF. The V gene is TRBV4-3, the J gene TRBJ1-5. Per germline, CDR1 LGHNA and CDR2 YSLEER. This CDR3 contains 14 residues.

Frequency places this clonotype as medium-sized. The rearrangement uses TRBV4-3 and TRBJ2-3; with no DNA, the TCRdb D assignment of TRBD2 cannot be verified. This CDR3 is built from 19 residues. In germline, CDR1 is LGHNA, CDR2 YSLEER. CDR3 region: CASSQDKLAGGPRTDTQYF.

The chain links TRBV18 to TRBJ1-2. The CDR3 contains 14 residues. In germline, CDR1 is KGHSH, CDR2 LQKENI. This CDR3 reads CASSPGDKGYGYTF.

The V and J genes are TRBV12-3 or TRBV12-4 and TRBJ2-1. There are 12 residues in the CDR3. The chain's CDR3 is CASSLNRIEQFF.

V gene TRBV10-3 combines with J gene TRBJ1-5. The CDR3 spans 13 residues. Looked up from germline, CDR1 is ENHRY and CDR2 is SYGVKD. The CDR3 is CAITEGGGQPQHF.

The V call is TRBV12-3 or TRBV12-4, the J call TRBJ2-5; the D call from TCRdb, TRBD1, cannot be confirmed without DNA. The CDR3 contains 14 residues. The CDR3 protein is CASSLGTPRETQYF.

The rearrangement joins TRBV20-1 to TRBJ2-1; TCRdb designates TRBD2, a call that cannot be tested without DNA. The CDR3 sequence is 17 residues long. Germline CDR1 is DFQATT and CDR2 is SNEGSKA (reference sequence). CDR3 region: CSAPGLAGTTTYNEQFF.

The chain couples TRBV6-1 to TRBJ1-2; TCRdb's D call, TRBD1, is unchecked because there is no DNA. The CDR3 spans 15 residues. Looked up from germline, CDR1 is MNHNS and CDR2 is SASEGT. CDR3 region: CATQPGQKILYGYTF.

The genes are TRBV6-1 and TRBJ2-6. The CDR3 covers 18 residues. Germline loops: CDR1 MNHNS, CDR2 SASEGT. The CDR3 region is CASGPQRNPYSGANVLTF.

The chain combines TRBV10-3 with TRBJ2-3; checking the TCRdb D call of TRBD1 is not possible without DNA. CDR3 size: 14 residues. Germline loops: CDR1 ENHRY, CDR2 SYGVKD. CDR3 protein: CAITRAGDIDTQYF.

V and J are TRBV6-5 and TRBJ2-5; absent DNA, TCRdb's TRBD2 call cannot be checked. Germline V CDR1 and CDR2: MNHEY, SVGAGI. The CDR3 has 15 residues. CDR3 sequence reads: CASSYIGRREETQYF.

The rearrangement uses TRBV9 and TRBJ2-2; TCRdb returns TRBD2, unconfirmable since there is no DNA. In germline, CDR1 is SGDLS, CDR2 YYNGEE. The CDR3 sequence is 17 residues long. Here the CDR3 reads CASSVGSGRANTGELFF.

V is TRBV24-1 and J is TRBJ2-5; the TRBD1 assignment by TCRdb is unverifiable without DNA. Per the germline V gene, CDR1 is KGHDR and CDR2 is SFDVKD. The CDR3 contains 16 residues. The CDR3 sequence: CATSKGQGKRQETQYF.

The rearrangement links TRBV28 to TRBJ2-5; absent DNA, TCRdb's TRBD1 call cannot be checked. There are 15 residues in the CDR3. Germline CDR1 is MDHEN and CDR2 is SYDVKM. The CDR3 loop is CASSLVGGLQETQYF.

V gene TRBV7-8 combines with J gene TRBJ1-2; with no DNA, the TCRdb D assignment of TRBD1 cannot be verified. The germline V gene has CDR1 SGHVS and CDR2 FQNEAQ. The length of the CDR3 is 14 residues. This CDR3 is CASSLGDSRAGYTF.

CDR3: CASSVNRGSNTGELFF. The V call is TRBV5-4, the J call TRBJ2-2; there is no DNA to check the TCRdb D call of TRBD1. The germline V gene has CDR1 SGHNT and CDR2 YYREEE (reference sequence). The CDR3 contains 16 residues.

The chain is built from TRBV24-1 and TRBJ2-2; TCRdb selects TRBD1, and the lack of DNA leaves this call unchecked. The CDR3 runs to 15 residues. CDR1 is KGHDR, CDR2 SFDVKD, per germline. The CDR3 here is CATSERSQGAGELFF.

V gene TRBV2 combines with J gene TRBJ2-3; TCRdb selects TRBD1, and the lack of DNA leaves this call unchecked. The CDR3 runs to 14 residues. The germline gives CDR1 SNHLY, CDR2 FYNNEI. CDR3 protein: CASNGAASTDTQYF.